This entry lists 13 T cell receptor beta chains sequenced from one sample in a study of regulatory T cells in long-lasting Graves disease. Time point reported: persistent/refractory GD, antithyroid drugs over 5 years with positive TRAb. PBMC-extracted RNA yielded the TCR library. Construction of TCR beta libraries relied on iRepertoire HTBI primers and on Arm-PCR targeting CDR3 regions. Using its own MiXCR run on the multiplex PCR reads, TCRdb lists one record per CDR3 protein. The sample has around 450,000 distinct CDR3 sequences; 20% to 25% are singletons. Source: peripheral blood mononuclear cells (PBMCs), taken when the disease was refractory, from a patient treated with antithyroid drugs. These receptor sequences come from a female donor with Graves disease.

This clonotype was picked up many times. The V call is TRBV2, the J call TRBJ2-2; 7 bases match TRBD2. The germline V gene has CDR1 SNHLY and CDR2 FYNNEI. This CDR3 region has 15 residues. V lost 5 bases, J lost 8 bases, and 11 bases stayed unmatched. This CDR3 is CASSSQITGGGELFF. CDR3 DNA: TGTGCCAGCAGTTCCCAGATCACGGGGGGAGGGGAGCTGTTTTTT.

This sequence joins TRBV11-2 and TRBJ2-2; D ambiguous. V shed 5 bases and J shed 7 bases, with 11 bases lying between them. Germline V gene data show CDR1 as SGHAT and CDR2 as FQNNGV. The CDR3 runs to 13 residues. Here the CDR3 reads CASSPWDGGELFF. In nucleotides, the CDR3 is TGTGCCAGCAGCCCCTGGGATGGCGGGGAGCTGTTTTTT.

The chain uses TRBV29-1 and TRBJ2-1; tentatively, D is TRBD2 (6 bases). Trimming cost V 5 bases and J 1 base, with 12 bases left between them. Germline loops: CDR1 SQVTM, CDR2 ANQGSEA. The CDR3 consists of 14 residues. DNA of the CDR3: TGCAGCGTTAGATCCGGGAGTTCCTACAATGAGCAGTTCTTC. It yields the protein CSVRSGSSYNEQFF.

This clonotype has at least ten counts. The genes are TRBV28 and TRBJ1-2; unclear D gene. The V gene lost 3 bases and the J gene lost 3 bases, with 8 bases spanning the gap. CDR1 is MDHEN and CDR2 is SYDVKM in the germline V gene. The CDR3 contains 13 residues. The CDR3 reads CASSFLEDYGYTF. The DNA of the CDR3 is TGTGCCAGCAGTTTCCTGGAAGACTATGGCTACACCTTC.

The rearrangement joins TRBV5-4 to TRBJ1-4, with TRBD1 matching over 8 bases. The V gene's germline CDR1 is SGHNT and CDR2 YYREEE (reference sequence). The CDR3 has 14 amino acids. The V segment lost 3 bases and the J segment 6 bases; nucleotides outside the gene matches: 4. This CDR3 reads CASSSGQEDEKLFF. The CDR3 DNA follows: TGTGCCAGCAGCTCGGGACAGGAGGATGAAAAACTGTTTTTT.

This clonotype was found many times. This sequence joins TRBV19 and TRBJ1-6; 8 bases align to TRBD1. The J segment lost 10 bases and the V segment lost 3 bases, leaving 2 bases of the junction unmatched. The CDR3 loop spans 13 amino acids. Germline values: CDR1 LNHDA, CDR2 SQIVND (reference sequence). As DNA, the CDR3 is TGTGCCAGTAGTATGGGACAGGCGTCACCCCTCCACTTT. Translation gives CASSMGQASPLHF.

The table lists this clonotype with a few counts. The chain carries TRBV25-1 and TRBJ2-2; 8 nucleotides align to TRBD1. In germline, CDR1 is MGHDK, CDR2 SYGVNS. Losses at the gene ends were 2 bases for V and 2 bases for J; bases not matched to a gene: 4. CDR3 length equals 16 residues. CDR3 in DNA: TGTGCCAGCAGTGAACAGGGGGCGGACAACACCGGGGAGCTGTTTTTT. Residues: CASSEQGADNTGELFF. Variable domain in full (rest from reference TRBV25-1 and TRBJ2-2): EADIYQTPRYLVIGTGKKITLECSQTMGHDKMYWYQQDPGMELHLIHYSYGVNSTEKGDLSSESTVSRIRTEHFPLTLESARPSHTSQYLCASSEQGADNTGELFFGEGSRLTVL.

This clonotype has at least ten counts. V gene TRBV11-2 combines with J gene TRBJ2-2; D gene unclear. This CDR3 is 16 amino acids long. The V gene lost 3 bases and the J gene lost 7 bases, with 18 bases spanning the gap. Germline V gene lookup returns CDR1 SGHAT and CDR2 FQNNGV. The CDR3 protein is CASSLSGGLIDGELFF. The CDR3 DNA reads as TGTGCCAGCAGCTTGTCGGGCGGCCTCATTGACGGGGAGCTGTTTTTT. Looking up the rest from reference TRBV11-2 and TRBJ2-2 gives the full variable domain: EAGVAQSPRYKIIEKRQSVAFWCNPISGHATLYWYQQILGQGPKLLIQFQNNGVVDDSQLPKDRFSAERLKGVDSTLKIQPAKLEDSAVYLCASSLSGGLIDGELFFGEGSRLTVL.

This rearrangement joins TRBV5-6 to TRBJ1-6, with a possible D match to TRBD1 (6 bases). There are 15 residues in the CDR3. Trimming removed 4 bases at V and 7 bases at J, with 15 bases between. CDR1 and CDR2 (germline): SGHDT, YYEEEE. The CDR3 loop is CASSISTGWNSPLHF. The DNA of the CDR3 is TGTGCCAGCAGCATATCAACAGGGTGGAATTCACCCCTCCACTTT.

There are a few counts of this clonotype. This chain uses TRBV19 with TRBJ2-2; 7 positions match TRBD2. The trim removed 6 bases at V and 0 bases at J, leaving 13 bases unmatched. CDR3 size: 18 residues. CDR1 is LNHDA and CDR2 is SQIVND in the germline V gene (reference sequence). CDR3 residues: CASRPGGGPWTNTGELFF. CDR3 DNA: TGTGCCAGTAGGCCGGGGGGTGGCCCATGGACGAACACCGGGGAGCTGTTTTTT. The variable domain in full, completed from reference TRBV19 and TRBJ2-2, reads DGGITQSPKYLFRKEGQNVTLSCEQNLNHDAMYWYRQDPGQGLRLIYYSQIVNDFQKGDIAEGYSVSREKKESFPLTVTSAQKNPTAFYLCASRPGGGPWTNTGELFFGEGSRLTVL.

This clonotype was observed at least ten times. The chain has TRBV28 and TRBJ1-5; tentative D call: TRBD1 (5 bases). This CDR3 comprises 15 residues. Germline CDR1 is MDHEN and CDR2 is SYDVKM. V lost 5 bases and J 4 bases, leaving 15 bases between the germline ends. This CDR3 is CASSLQGGGNQPQHF. DNA for the CDR3: TGTGCCAGCAGTCTCCAAGGTGGGGGAAATCAGCCCCAGCATTTT.

There are many counts of this clonotype. The chain couples TRBV2 to TRBJ1-2; D possibly corresponds to TRBD1 (5 bases). The CDR3 sequence is 15 residues long. The germline gives CDR1 SNHLY, CDR2 FYNNEI. Trimming removed 7 bases at V and 2 bases at J, with 17 bases between. CDR3 sequence reads: CASNSPSGGNYGYTF. The CDR3 DNA is TGTGCCAGCAATTCACCATCCGGGGGAAACTATGGCTACACCTTC. The whole variable domain, filled in from reference TRBV2 and TRBJ1-2, reads EPEVTQTPSHQVTQMGQEVILRCVPISNHLYFYWYRQILGQKVEFLVSFYNNEISEKSEIFDDQFSVERPDGSNFTLKIRSTKLEDSAMYFCASNSPSGGNYGYTFGSGTRLTVV.

This clonotype was seen ten or more times. The rearrangement joins TRBV9 to TRBJ2-5; TRBD1 might be the D (6 bases). V was pared by 5 bases and J by 3 bases, with 11 bases between. This CDR3 region has 13 residues. CDR1 and CDR2 (germline): SGDLS, YYNGEE. Written as DNA, the CDR3 is TGTGCCAGCAGTGCTGGGGGCGAAGAGACCCAGTACTTC. Translating it yields CASSAGGEETQYF.